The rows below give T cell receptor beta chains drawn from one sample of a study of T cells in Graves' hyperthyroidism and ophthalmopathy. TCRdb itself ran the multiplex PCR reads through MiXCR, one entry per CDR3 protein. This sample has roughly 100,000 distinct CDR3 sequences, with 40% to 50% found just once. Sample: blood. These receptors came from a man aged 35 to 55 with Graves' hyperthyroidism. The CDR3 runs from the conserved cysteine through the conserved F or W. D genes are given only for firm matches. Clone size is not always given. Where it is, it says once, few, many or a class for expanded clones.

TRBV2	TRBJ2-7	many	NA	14	CASRSGTGYYEQYF	TGTGCCAGCAGATCCGGGACTGGCTACTACGAGCAGTACTTC
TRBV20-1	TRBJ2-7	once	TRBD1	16	CSARFQGAGSSYEQYF	TGCAGTGCTAGATTCCAGGGGGCCGGGAGCTCCTACGAGCAGTACTTC
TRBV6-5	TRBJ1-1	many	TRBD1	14	CASSYEQGETEAFF	TGTGCCAGCAGTTACGAACAGGGGGAAACTGAAGCTTTCTTT
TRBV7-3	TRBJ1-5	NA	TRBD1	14	CASSWTGVGQPQHF	TGTGCCAGCAGCTGGACAGGGGTCGGTCAGCCCCAGCATTTT
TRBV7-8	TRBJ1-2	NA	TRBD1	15	CASSLGDDRGDGYTF	TGTGCCAGCAGCTTAGGGGACGACAGGGGGGATGGCTACACCTTC
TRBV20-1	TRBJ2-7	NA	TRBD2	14	CSAQTSGGGYEQYF	TGCAGTGCCCAGACTAGCGGGGGGGGCTACGAGCAGTACTTC
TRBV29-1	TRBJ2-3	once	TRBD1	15	CSSEGTGGTTDTQYF	TGCAGCAGTGAAGGGACAGGGGGGACCACAGATACGCAGTATTTT
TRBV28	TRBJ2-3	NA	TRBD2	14	CASTLSGRADTQYF	TGTGCCAGCACTCTTAGCGGGAGAGCAGATACGCAGTATTTT
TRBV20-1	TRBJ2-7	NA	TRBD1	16	CSARKYSGTGHHEQYF	TGCAGTGCTAGAAAATACTCCGGGACAGGGCACCACGAGCAGTACTTC
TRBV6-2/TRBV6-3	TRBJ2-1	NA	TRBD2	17	CASSYYPAGDSYNEQFF	TGTGCCAGCAGTTACTACCCAGCGGGAGACTCCTACAATGAGCAGTTCTTC
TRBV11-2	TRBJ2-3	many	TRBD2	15	CASSLASSGQGTQYF	TGTGCCAGCAGCTTAGCGTCTAGCGGCCAGGGTACGCAGTATTTT
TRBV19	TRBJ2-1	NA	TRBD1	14	CASSPGQGSDTQFF	TGTGCCAGTAGTCCGGGACAGGGGTCAGATACGCAGTTCTTC
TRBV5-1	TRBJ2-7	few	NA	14	CASSLAGPAYEQYF	TGCGCCAGCAGCTTGGCAGGGCCAGCCTACGAGCAGTACTTC
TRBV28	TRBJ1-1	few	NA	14	CASSFGSRNTEAFF	TGTGCCAGCAGTTTCGGCAGCCGGAACACTGAAGCTTTCTTT
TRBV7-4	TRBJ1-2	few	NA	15	CASSPRGGGNYGYTF	TGTGCCAGCAGCCCCCGCGGGGGCGGTAACTATGGCTACACCTTC
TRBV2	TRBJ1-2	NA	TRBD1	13	CAINRDRGPGYTF	TGTGCCATCAACCGGGACAGGGGGCCTGGCTACACCTTC
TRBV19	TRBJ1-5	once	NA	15	CASSIPGTQNQPQHF	TGTGCCAGTAGTATACCTGGGACACAGAACCAGCCCCAGCATTTT
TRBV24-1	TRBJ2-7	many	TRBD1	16	CATSASTGTGGYEQYF	TGTGCCACCAGTGCTTCTACCGGGACAGGGGGCTACGAGCAGTACTTC
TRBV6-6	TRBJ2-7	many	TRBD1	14	CASSYGDRGYEQYF	TGTGCCAGCAGTTATGGGGACAGGGGCTACGAGCAGTACTTC
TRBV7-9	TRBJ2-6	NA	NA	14	CASSSRDGANVLTF	TGTGCCAGCAGCTCCCGGGACGGGGCCAACGTCCTGACTTTC
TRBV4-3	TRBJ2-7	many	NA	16	CASSQEARGIYYEQYF	TGCGCCAGCAGCCAAGAGGCACGCGGGATTTACTACGAGCAGTACTTC
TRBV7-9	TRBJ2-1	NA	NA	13	CASRSSGSNEQFF	TGTGCCAGCAGGTCTTCAGGGAGCAATGAGCAGTTCTTC
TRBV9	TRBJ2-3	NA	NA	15	CASSVGSRGTDTQYF	TGTGCCAGCAGCGTAGGGAGCAGGGGCACAGATACGCAGTATTTT
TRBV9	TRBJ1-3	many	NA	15	CASSDQVSGGNTIYF	TGTGCCAGCAGCGATCAGGTATCTGGTGGAAACACCATATATTTT
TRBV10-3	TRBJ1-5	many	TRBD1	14	CAISRTGGDQPQHF	TGTGCCATCAGCAGGACAGGGGGAGATCAGCCCCAGCATTTT
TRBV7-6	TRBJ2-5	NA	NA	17	CPNSLTSQTDYQETQYF	TGTCCCAACAGCTTAACGTCACAGACAGACTACCAAGAGACCCAGTACTTC
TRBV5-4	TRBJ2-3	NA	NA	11	CASSLRNEQYF	TGTGCCAGCAGCTTGCGGAATGAGCAGTATTTT
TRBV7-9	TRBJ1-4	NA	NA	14	CASSLWGLEEKLFF	TGTGCCAGCAGCTTGTGGGGGCTTGAGGAAAAACTGTTTTTT
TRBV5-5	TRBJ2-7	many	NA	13	CASSLSTRHEQYF	TGTGCCAGCAGCTTGTCGACCCGCCACGAGCAGTACTTC
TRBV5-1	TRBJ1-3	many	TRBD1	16	CASSPGQGVSGNTIYF	TGCGCCAGCAGCCCCGGACAGGGTGTCTCTGGAAACACCATATATTTT
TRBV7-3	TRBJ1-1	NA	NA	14	CASSATQGGTEAFF	TGTGCCAGCAGTGCGACACAGGGAGGCACTGAAGCTTTCTTT
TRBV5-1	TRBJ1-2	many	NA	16	CASSLLGDRSNYGYTF	TGCGCCAGCAGCTTGTTAGGGGACCGATCGAACTATGGCTACACCTTC
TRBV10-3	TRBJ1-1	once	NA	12	CAIRGEYNEAFF	TGTGCCATCAGGGGGGAATACAATGAAGCTTTCTTT
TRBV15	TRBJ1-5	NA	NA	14	CATSSHRVDQPQHF	TGTGCCACCAGCAGTCACAGGGTGGATCAGCCCCAGCATTTT
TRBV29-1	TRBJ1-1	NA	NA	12	CSSPLVLTEAFF	TGCAGCTCTCCGTTGGTTCTCACTGAAGCTTTCTTT
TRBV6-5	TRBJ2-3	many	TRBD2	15	CASRNSGGATDTQYF	TGTGCCAGCAGGAACAGCGGGGGCGCCACAGATACGCAGTATTTT
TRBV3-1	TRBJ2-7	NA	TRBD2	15	CASSQMGGIRYEQYF	TGTGCCAGCAGCCAAATGGGGGGGATACGATACGAGCAGTACTTC
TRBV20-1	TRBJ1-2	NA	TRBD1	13	CSAGRGDRYGYTF	TGCAGTGCTGGCAGGGGGGACCGTTATGGCTACACCTTC
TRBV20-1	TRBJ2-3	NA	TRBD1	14	CSAQQGIGTDTQYF	TGCAGTGCCCAACAGGGGATTGGCACAGATACGCAGTATTTT
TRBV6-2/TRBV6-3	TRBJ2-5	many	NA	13	CASSKPLGVTQYF	TGTGCCAGCAGCAAACCGCTGGGTGTGACCCAGTACTTC
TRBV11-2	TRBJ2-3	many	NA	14	CASSPTVYTDTQYF	TGTGCCAGCAGCCCGACAGTCTACACAGATACGCAGTATTTT
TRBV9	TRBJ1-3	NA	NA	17	CASSVVPGADYGYTIYF	TGTGCCAGCAGCGTAGTGCCGGGGGCTGACTATGGCTACACCATATATTTT
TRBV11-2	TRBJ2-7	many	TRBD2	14	CASRETGTNYEQYF	TGTGCCAGCAGGGAAACCGGGACTAACTACGAGCAGTACTTC
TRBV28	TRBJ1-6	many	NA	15	CASIPGTSSNSPLHF	TGTGCCAGCATCCCTGGGACATCGAGTAATTCACCCCTCCACTTT
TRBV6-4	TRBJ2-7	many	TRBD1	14	CASSARDRTYEQYF	TGTGCCAGCAGTGCCCGGGACAGGACCTACGAGCAGTACTTC